This T cell receptor (beta chain) is drawn from a study of control samples from healthy donors and cancer patients. The data were produced by immunoSEQ multiplex PCR, yet TCRdb's version contains in-frame clones alone and is incomplete. The data contain some 99,000 clones, roughly 91% of them seen just once; the ten biggest clones take up approximately 16%. The germline V gene has CDR1 KGHDR and CDR2 SFDVKD. V lost 3 bases and J 4 bases, leaving 11 bases between the germline ends. This CDR3 spans 14 amino acids. Input material: blood. The clonotype was recovered from a woman in her fifties or sixties in good health. This chain uses TRBV24-1 with TRBJ1-2; unclear D gene. The CDR3 bases are TGTGCCACCAGTGATCCCACGTGGGGCTATGGCTACACCTTC. It is translated as CATSDPTWGYGYTF.